The 28 T cell receptor beta chains below were found in one sample sequenced in a study of neurological immune-mediated disorders. One entry per CDR3 protein, called by TCRdb with MiXCR from the 5' RACE reads. The sample consists of 15,000 to 20,000 distinct CDR3 sequences, 12% to 15% of them appearing once. The sequenced material came from CD4+ T cells from blood. Receptor source: a woman between 55 and 75 years old with HTLV-1-associated myelopathy (HAM/TSP).

This clonotype was seen ten or more times. The chain is built from TRBV7-9 and TRBJ2-7, with 8 bases identical to TRBD1. The CDR3 runs to 15 residues. From germline, CDR1 is SEHNR and CDR2 FQNEAQ (reference sequence). Trimming took 6 bases from V and 1 from J; bases not matched to a gene: 8. CDR3 amino acids: CASRVTGESSYEQYF. The CDR3 DNA reads TGTGCCAGCAGGGTGACAGGGGAGTCGTCCTACGAGCAGTACTTC. The full variable domain, its missing parts supplied by reference TRBV7-9 and TRBJ2-7, is DTGVSQNPRHKITKRGQNVTFRCDPISEHNRLYWYRQTLGQGPEFLTYFQNEAQLEKSRLLSDRFSAERPKGSFSTLEIQRTEQGDSAMYLCASRVTGESSYEQYFGPGTRLTVT.

This clonotype was counted at least ten times. The chain joins TRBV27 to TRBJ2-2; no clear D gene. Deletions cut 8 bases from V and 0 bases from J, with 10 bases between. Germline CDR1 is MNHEY and CDR2 is SMNVEV (reference sequence). CDR3 size: 14 residues. CDR3: CASGLPTNTGELFF. CDR3 bases: TGTGCCAGCGGCCTTCCGACGAACACCGGGGAGCTGTTTTTT.

This clonotype was recorded many times. The chain links TRBV11-3 to TRBJ2-3; D perhaps matches TRBD2 (7 bases). Deletions cut 8 bases from V and 5 bases from J, with 17 bases between. The length of the CDR3 is 14 residues. Germline CDR1 and CDR2: SGHNT and YENEEA. CDR3: CASREGGAGDTQYF. As DNA, the CDR3 is TGTGCCAGCCGCGAGGGGGGGGCGGGAGATACGCAGTATTTT.

This clonotype has a count of ten or more. The J gene is TRBJ2-1, the V gene TRBV20-1; D gene uncertain. Trimming pared 0 bases from V and 7 bases from J, leaving 7 bases between. The CDR3 covers 12 residues. Looked up from germline, CDR1 is DFQATT and CDR2 is SNEGSKA (reference sequence). In nucleotides, the CDR3 is TGCAGTGCTAGAGATCAGGTGAATGAGCAGTTCTTC. This codes for CSARDQVNEQFF.

This clonotype appeared many times. The V gene is TRBV6-1, the J gene TRBJ2-7; tentative D call: TRBD2 (6 bases). This CDR3 contains 15 residues. Trimming pared 9 bases from V and 2 bases from J, leaving 20 bases between. Per germline, CDR1 MNHNS and CDR2 SASEGT. The CDR3 region has the DNA TGTGCCAGTTCGGAGGGTTGGCGTACTACCTACGAGCAGTACTTC. Translating it yields CASSEGWRTTYEQYF.

This clonotype was detected ten times or more. The junction does not match germline at one end; this may be a read error. The V gene is TRBV18, the J gene TRBJ2-7; no clear D. CDR1 is KGHSH, CDR2 LQKENI, per germline. CDR3 size: 15 residues. This chain's CDR3 is CASSPSDLRTYGQYF. DNA for the CDR3: TGTGCCAGCTCACCTTCCGACCTCCGTACCTACGGGCAGTACTTC.

In its sample, this clonotype was seen many times. The chain is built from TRBV6-5 and TRBJ2-7; the match to TRBD1 covers 9 bases. The germline V gene has CDR1 MNHEY and CDR2 SVGAGI. This CDR3 has 16 residues. The trim removed 2 bases at V and 5 bases at J, leaving 10 bases unmatched. DNA for the CDR3: TGTGCCAGCAGTTACACGTCCGGACAGGGGTTGAACGAGCAGTACTTC. Its translation is CASSYTSGQGLNEQYF.

In its sample, this clonotype was seen many times. Here the CDR3 reads CASSDWGLATDTQYF. The CDR3 DNA sequence: TGTGCCAGCAGTGATTGGGGGCTCGCCACAGATACGCAGTATTTT. The chain combines TRBV2 with TRBJ2-3, with D possibly matching TRBD1 (6 bases). The germline gives CDR1 SNHLY, CDR2 FYNNEI. V was trimmed by 3 bases and J by 2 bases, leaving 12 bases between them. The CDR3 is 15 residues long.

At least ten counts were recorded for this clonotype. This chain links TRBV5-1 with TRBJ1-1; 7 bases are a match to TRBD1. This CDR3 is 14 amino acids long. V lost 2 bases to trimming and J lost 4 bases; unmatched junction nucleotides: 5. Germline assignment: CDR1 SGHRS and CDR2 YFSETQ. CDR3 DNA sequence: TGCGCCAGCAGCTTAGAGGGGGCGACCACTGAAGCTTTCTTT. It specifies CASSLEGATTEAFF.

Points on this clonotype: A much larger clone is a single base away; this may be a read error. J is TRBJ1-1 and V is TRBV18; D is unclear. Germline lookup yields CDR1 KGHSH and CDR2 LQKENI. The CDR3 extends over 17 amino acids. The CDR3 is CASSPIIRPGLNTEALF. In DNA form, the CDR3 reads TGTGCCAGCTCACCAATTATAAGGCCCGGGCTTAACACTGAAGCTTTATTT.

This clonotype was picked up many times. This chain uses TRBV4-1 with TRBJ2-7; tentative D call: TRBD2 (5 bases). This CDR3 is 19 amino acids long. Trimming pared 4 bases from V and 3 bases from J, leaving 28 bases between. Per the germline V gene, CDR1 is MGHRA and CDR2 is YSYEKL. In DNA form, the CDR3 reads TGCGCCAGCAGCCCCAAGGTGATAGTCCCTCGGACTCTCTACTACGAGCAGTACTTC. Translating it yields CASSPKVIVPRTLYYEQYF.

This clonotype showed up many times. It may be a read error: a sequence one base away is much more abundant. The chain couples TRBV7-9 to TRBJ2-5, with a tentative D call TRBD1 (5 bases). The CDR3 contains 14 residues. CDR1 and CDR2 from the germline V gene are SEHNR and FQNEAQ (reference sequence). CDR3 in amino acids: CAGSRPTGVETQYF. DNA for the CDR3: TGTGCCGGCAGCCGACCCACAGGCGTGGAGACCCAGTACTTC.

This clonotype was seen repeatedly, ten times or more. V is TRBV27 and J is TRBJ2-3, with 8 bases matching TRBD2. V lost 6 bases, J lost 3 bases, and 8 bases stayed unmatched. Germline V CDR1 and CDR2: MNHEY, SMNVEV (reference sequence). This CDR3 is built from 15 residues. The CDR3 nucleotides read TGTGCCAGCAGCCGGGAGGGCCATCGAACAGATACGCAGTATTTT. It yields the protein CASSREGHRTDTQYF.

This clonotype was detected ten times or more. This chain joins TRBV6-5 and TRBJ2-1, with 10 bases lining up with TRBD2. The CDR3 loop spans 15 amino acids. The germline V gene encodes CDR1 MNHEY and CDR2 SVGAGI. Trimming removed 10 bases from V and 2 bases from J; junction bases left unmatched: 8. CDR3 nucleotides: TGTGCCACCGAGGGCAGCGGGGGGGCCTACAATGAGCAGTTCTTC. This translates into CATEGSGGAYNEQFF.

This clonotype was recorded many times. The chain employs TRBV6-5 and TRBJ2-3; D remains unclear. V lost 7 bases to trimming and J lost 3 bases, with 14 bases between them. CDR3 length: 14 amino acids. Germline values: CDR1 MNHEY, CDR2 SVGAGI. The CDR3 DNA is TGTGCCAGCAATAAAATAGATCGAACAGATACGCAGTATTTT. This sequence encodes CASNKIDRTDTQYF.

This clonotype was picked up many times. The chain combines TRBV20-1 with TRBJ1-4; D is undetermined. This CDR3 region has 12 residues. Germline V gene lookup returns CDR1 DFQATT and CDR2 SNEGSKA (reference sequence). Trimming cost V 7 bases and J 0 bases, with 6 bases left between them. The CDR3 sequence: CSVQATNEKLFF. DNA for the CDR3: TGCAGTGTCCAAGCAACTAATGAAAAACTGTTTTTT.

The sample holds many counts of this clonotype. The gene calls are TRBV12-3 or TRBV12-4 and TRBJ2-1; maybe TRBD2 (7 bases). V shed 8 bases and J shed 2 bases, with 16 bases lying between them. The length of the CDR3 is 15 residues. The DNA of the CDR3 is TGTGCCAGCGGGCCTAGGGGGGGGCCCTACAATGAGCAGTTCTTC. Its protein product is CASGPRGGPYNEQFF.

This clonotype has at least ten counts. The rearrangement uses TRBV30 and TRBJ1-5, with TRBD1 matching over 8 bases. The CDR3 is 13 amino acids. After removal of 4 bases from V and 2 bases from J, the junction contained 1 base not matched to a gene. Germline values: CDR1 GTSNPN, CDR2 SVGIG (reference sequence). CDR3 sequence: CAWTTGGNQPQHF. The CDR3 DNA reads TGTGCCTGGACGACAGGGGGCAATCAGCCCCAGCATTTT.

This clonotype is medium-sized by share. The chain joins TRBV24-1 to TRBJ2-2; 7 nucleotides line up with TRBD1. V lost 3 bases, J lost 5 bases, and 5 bases stayed unmatched. Germline V lookup: CDR1 KGHDR, CDR2 SFDVKD. This CDR3 contains 15 residues. For the CDR3, the DNA is TGTGCCACCAGTGATGAGGGGGCGCGGACCGGGGAGCTGTTTTTT. Protein product: CATSDEGARTGELFF.

This clonotype was detected ten times or more. V and J are TRBV5-1 and TRBJ2-1; D perhaps matches TRBD2 (7 bases). This CDR3 region has 16 residues. V shed 0 bases and J shed 4 bases, with 14 bases lying between them. Germline CDR1 reads SGHRS; CDR2 reads YFSETQ. This CDR3 is CASSLAQGGGYNEQFF. DNA of the CDR3: TGCGCCAGCAGCTTGGCTCAGGGAGGGGGTTACAATGAGCAGTTCTTC.

This clonotype is judged medium-sized. CDR3 in amino acids: CASSPSGIEAFF. The CDR3 nucleotides read TGTGCCAGCAGCCCCTCGGGGATTGAAGCTTTCTTT. The rearrangement joins TRBV6-6 to TRBJ1-1; D gene ambiguous. Germline-derived CDR1 and CDR2 are MNHNY and SVGAGI (reference sequence). The CDR3 loop spans 12 amino acids. V lost 6 bases, J lost 7 bases, and 12 bases lay in between.

This clonotype was recorded at least ten times. A much more abundant neighbour one base away suggests this may be a read error. This chain uses TRBV4-2 with TRBJ2-2, with TRBD2 matching 9 bases. From germline, CDR1 is LGHNA and CDR2 YNFKEQ. The CDR3 runs to 16 residues. The CDR3 sequence is CASSQESGRYTRELFF. The CDR3 DNA sequence: TGTGCCAGCAGCCAAGAAAGCGGGAGGTACACCAGGGAGCTGTTTTTT.

There are many counts of this clonotype. The V gene is TRBV7-9, the J gene TRBJ1-1; D perhaps matches TRBD1 (5 bases). CDR3 length equals 15 residues. V was trimmed by 5 bases and J by 0 bases, leaving 13 bases between them. The germline CDR1 and CDR2 sequences are SEHNR and FQNEAQ (reference sequence). CDR3 region: CASSPRQKLNTEAFF. CDR3 coding DNA: TGTGCCAGCAGCCCACGACAGAAGTTGAACACTGAAGCTTTCTTT.

The table lists this clonotype with many counts. V gene TRBV20-1 combines with J gene TRBJ2-3; D ambiguous. Germline lookup yields CDR1 DFQATT and CDR2 SNEGSKA (reference sequence). The ends were cut back, 0 bases at V and 0 bases at J, with 10 bases in the middle. The CDR3 has 15 amino acids. CDR3 nucleotide sequence: TGCAGTGCTAGAGACCTTGACACTAGCACAGATACGCAGTATTTT. Translated: CSARDLDTSTDTQYF.

This clonotype was found many times. This chain connects TRBV10-3 to TRBJ1-1, with D hard to call. V lost 0 bases to trimming and J lost 8 bases, with 10 bases between them. The V gene's germline CDR1 is ENHRY and CDR2 SYGVKD. This CDR3 is 13 amino acids long. In DNA, the CDR3 is TGTGCCATCAGTGAGTCGACTCAAGGAGAAGCTTTCTTT. This gives the protein CAISESTQGEAFF.

This clonotype came up a few times. The chain carries TRBV5-1 and TRBJ2-1; TRBD2 aligns across 8 bases. The V gene's germline CDR1 is SGHRS and CDR2 YFSETQ. With V trimmed by 0 bases and J by 4 bases, 3 bases remained unmatched. The CDR3 length is 15 residues. Here the CDR3 DNA reads TGCGCCAGCAGCTTGGATAGCGGGGCTTACAATGAGCAGTTCTTC. This codes for CASSLDSGAYNEQFF.

This clonotype was seen repeatedly, ten times or more. This rearrangement joins TRBV7-9 to TRBJ1-3; D not certain. Trimming took 5 bases from V and 0 from J, leaving 14 bases between them. Germline V gene lookup returns CDR1 SEHNR and CDR2 FQNEAQ (reference sequence). This CDR3 has 16 amino acids. DNA of the CDR3: TGTGCCAGCAGCCCCGCCGGGAGGGTCTCTGGAAACACCATATATTTT. It translates to CASSPAGRVSGNTIYF.

This clonotype was counted many times. The chain employs TRBV29-1 and TRBJ2-3; D not resolved. Trimming pared 5 bases from V and 3 bases from J, leaving 12 bases between. Germline V gene data show CDR1 as SQVTM and CDR2 as ANQGSEA. The CDR3 spans 13 residues. The CDR3 sequence: CSVRVERTDTQYF. For the CDR3, the DNA is TGCAGCGTTCGGGTAGAGAGGACAGATACGCAGTATTTT.